The 23 T cell receptor beta chains given below trace back to one sample, sequenced in a study of graft-versus-host responses after intestinal transplantation. The repertoire was sequenced with immunoSEQ multiplex PCR; TCRdb's copy has only in-frame clones and lacks some. The table has tens of thousands of clones, 94% seen once; the top ten hold over 0.15%. The antigens of these receptors remain unknown. Sequences were derived from unstimulated CD4+ T cells sorted from spleen or lymph node cells, sampled before transplant. The receptors derive from a human donor who was the organ donor for an intestinal transplant.

The genes are TRBV30 and TRBJ1-4; 7 nucleotides agree with TRBD1. The V gene end was trimmed by 1 base and the J gene end by 0 bases; junction bases not matched to a gene: 8. Germline V gives CDR1 GTSNPN, CDR2 SVGIG (reference sequence). CDR3 size: 17 residues. This CDR3 is CAWSDPRQGSTNEKLFF. For the CDR3, the DNA is TGTGCCTGGAGTGATCCGAGACAGGGCTCAACTAATGAAAAACTGTTTTTT.

CDR3 amino acids: CASSENGFLLDNYGYTF. CDR3 nucleotide sequence: TGTGCCAGCAGTGAAAACGGATTTCTATTAGATAACTATGGCTACACCTTC. The V gene is TRBV6-1, the J gene TRBJ1-2; D unresolved. Trimming shortened V by 2 bases and J by 1 base, and 17 bases separated the two germline ends. The CDR3 has 17 residues. Per the germline V gene, CDR1 is MNHNS and CDR2 is SASEGT.

The V gene is TRBV5-1, the J gene TRBJ2-7; D is unresolved. Germline V gene data show CDR1 as SGHRS and CDR2 as YFSETQ. This CDR3 is 13 amino acids long. V dropped 4 bases and J dropped 0 bases, with 8 bases sitting between them. For the CDR3, the DNA is TGCGCCAGCAGCCGAGGTTCCTCCTACGAGCAGTACTTC. Residues: CASSRGSSYEQYF.

The V gene is TRBV28, the J gene TRBJ1-3; 7 bases match TRBD1. Germline trimming cut 5 bases from V and 3 bases from J; bases unmatched to any gene: 10. This CDR3 has 16 residues. Germline assignment: CDR1 MDHEN and CDR2 SYDVKM. The CDR3 nucleotides are TGTGCCAGCAGTCCTTCAGGGGGTTCGGTTGGAAACACCATATATTTT. This gives the protein CASSPSGGSVGNTIYF.

The chain carries TRBV5-1 and TRBJ2-2, with unresolved D. Germline CDR1 SGHRS, CDR2 YFSETQ. The CDR3 has 15 amino acids. V was shortened by 1 base and J by 4 bases, with 11 bases between the two germline ends. CDR3 nucleotide sequence: TGCGCCAGCAGCTTGCGCCACACCAGCACCGGGGAGCTGTTTTTT. Protein product: CASSLRHTSTGELFF.

This clone was recorded a few times. The chain recombines TRBV13 with TRBJ1-2; no clear D gene. CDR3 length: 13 amino acids. Trimming stripped 0 bases from V and 8 bases from J, with 10 bases between. Germline V gene data show CDR1 as PRHDT and CDR2 as FYEKMQ (reference sequence). CDR3 amino acids: CASSLGREGGYTF. The DNA of the CDR3 is TGTGCCAGCAGCTTAGGCCGGGAGGGAGGCTACACCTTC.

J is TRBJ2-1 and V is TRBV6-6, with 14 bases matching TRBD2. Germline-derived CDR1 and CDR2 are MNHNY and SVGAGI (reference sequence). This CDR3 contains 15 residues. Germline trimming cut 6 bases from V and 4 bases from J; bases unmatched to any gene: 2. The CDR3 bases are TGTGCCAGCAGAGGGACTAGCGGGGGTTACAATGAGCAGTTCTTC. Protein sequence: CASRGTSGGYNEQFF.

The V call is TRBV5-6, the J call TRBJ1-2, with a tentative D call TRBD1 (6 bases). Trimming stripped 2 bases from V and 12 bases from J, with 17 bases between. The CDR3 extends over 13 amino acids. Per germline, CDR1 SGHDT and CDR2 YYEEEE. CDR3 in amino acids: CASSLGQGYLDTF. The CDR3 nucleotides read TGTGCCAGCAGCTTAGGCCAGGGGTACCTCGACACCTTC.

Remarks on this clone: The same CDR3 also results from other DNA sequences found in this sample. The rearrangement joins TRBV5-1 to TRBJ2-6; D gene ambiguous. The CDR3 has 14 residues. Trimming cost V 1 base and J 4 bases, with 6 bases left between them. Germline CDR1 and CDR2: SGHRS and YFSETQ. The CDR3 is CASSLRSGANVLTF. Written as DNA, the CDR3 is TGCGCCAGCAGCTTGAGATCCGGGGCCAACGTCCTGACTTTC.

The rearrangement links TRBV9 to TRBJ2-7; the D gene is possibly TRBD2 (5 bases). The germline gives CDR1 SGDLS, CDR2 YYNGEE. The CDR3 runs to 16 residues. The V gene lost 0 bases and the J gene lost 2 bases, with 15 bases spanning the gap. The CDR3 coding sequence is TGTGCCAGCAGCGTAGCTGGGAGTTCCGGGGCCTACGAGCAGTACTTC. Translation: CASSVAGSSGAYEQYF. Looking up the rest from reference TRBV9 and TRBJ2-7 gives the full variable domain: DSGVTQTPKHLITATGQRVTLRCSPRSGDLSVYWYQQSLDQGLQFLIQYYNGEERAKGNILERFSAQQFPDLHSELNLSSLELGDSALYFCASSVAGSSGAYEQYFGPGTRLTVT.

The chain is built from TRBV27 and TRBJ1-1, with a weak D call TRBD1 (5 bases). Looked up from germline, CDR1 is MNHEY and CDR2 is SMNVEV (reference sequence). V lost 1 base, J lost 4 bases, and 10 bases lay in between. This CDR3 is built from 14 residues. The CDR3: CASSLWGGSTEAFF. CDR3 coding DNA: TGTGCCAGCAGTTTATGGGGCGGGAGCACTGAAGCTTTCTTT.

The chain employs TRBV5-1 and TRBJ2-1, with no clear D. Trimming removed 0 bases from V and 5 bases from J, with 9 bases in between. Per the germline V gene, CDR1 is SGHRS and CDR2 is YFSETQ. This CDR3 spans 14 amino acids. CDR3 protein: CASSLDSTNNEQFF. The CDR3 nucleotides are TGCGCCAGCAGCTTGGATTCTACTAACAATGAGCAGTTCTTC.

This chain joins TRBV11-2 and TRBJ1-4, with a tentative D call TRBD1 (5 bases). The germline CDR1 and CDR2 sequences are SGHAT and FQNNGV. The CDR3 is 14 residues long. Trimming shortened V by 0 bases and J by 8 bases, and 10 bases separated the two germline ends. CDR3 protein: CASSLDRVGEKLFF. In DNA, the CDR3 is TGTGCCAGCAGCTTAGACAGGGTTGGGGAAAAACTGTTTTTT.

The chain has TRBV5-4 and TRBJ2-1; D tentatively reads TRBD1 or TRBD2 (5 bases each). The germline V and J ends were trimmed by 0 bases and 4 bases, with 20 bases remaining between them. This CDR3 has 18 amino acids. Germline V gene data show CDR1 as SGHNT and CDR2 as YYREEE (reference sequence). CDR3 in amino acids: CASSLVGRGDKEYNEQFF. In nucleotides, the CDR3 is TGTGCCAGCAGCTTGGTGGGACGGGGCGACAAGGAATACAATGAGCAGTTCTTC.

This rearrangement joins TRBV19 to TRBJ1-1; 10 bases fit TRBD1. After removal of 1 base from V and 1 base from J, the junction contained 0 bases not matched to a gene. Germline V gene data show CDR1 as LNHDA and CDR2 as SQIVND (reference sequence). The CDR3 runs to 15 residues. The CDR3 region has the DNA TGTGCCAGTAGTATAGGACAGGGGGCGAACACTGAAGCTTTCTTT. This gives the protein CASSIGQGANTEAFF.

This chain uses TRBV28 with TRBJ1-1, with 7 bases aligning to TRBD1. Per the germline V gene, CDR1 is MDHEN and CDR2 is SYDVKM. Losses at the gene ends were 6 bases for V and 1 base for J; bases not matched to a gene: 5. This CDR3 is built from 14 residues. CDR3 bases: TGTGCCAGCAGAACCGGGACAGCGAACACTGAAGCTTTCTTT. Translated, it gives CASRTGTANTEAFF.

The J gene is TRBJ1-1, the V gene TRBV19; 8 bases are a match to TRBD1. Germline assignment: CDR1 LNHDA and CDR2 SQIVND (reference sequence). The CDR3 extends over 15 amino acids. J was trimmed by 0 bases and V by 8 bases; bases with no gene match: 8. Here the CDR3 DNA reads TGTGCCAGTGGCGACAGACAGGGGATGAACACTGAAGCTTTCTTT. Translating gives CASGDRQGMNTEAFF.

This chain connects TRBV9 to TRBJ1-2; D is perhaps TRBD1 (5 bases). Germline values: CDR1 SGDLS, CDR2 YYNGEE. Trimming cost V 0 bases and J 8 bases, with 17 bases left between them. The CDR3 sequence is 15 residues long. The chain's CDR3 is CASSVGPTWGSGYTF. The CDR3, as DNA: TGTGCCAGCAGCGTAGGTCCTACCTGGGGGTCAGGCTACACCTTC.

The V call is TRBV6-4, the J call TRBJ1-1; TRBD1 might be the D (6 bases). The CDR3 loop spans 17 amino acids. V was trimmed by 1 base and J by 1 base, leaving 16 bases between them. Germline CDR1 MRHNA, CDR2 SNTAGT. The CDR3 DNA reads TGTGCCAGCAGTGACTGTTACAGGGTCTCCGGGAACACTGAAGCTTTCTTT. Translation gives CASSDCYRVSGNTEAFF.

The rearrangement uses TRBV6-5 and TRBJ1-1, with TRBD1 identical over 10 bases. The CDR3 is 15 amino acids. Germline V gene data show CDR1 as MNHEY and CDR2 as SVGAGI. J gave up 4 bases and V 6 bases, and 8 bases lay outside the gene matches. The DNA of the CDR3 is TGTGCCAGCAGCCGATCTCGGACAGGGGGCACTGAAGCTTTCTTT. Amino acids: CASSRSRTGGTEAFF.

This clone was seen only once. The chain is built from TRBV29-1 and TRBJ1-1, with a weak D call TRBD1 (6 bases). V was pared by 5 bases and J by 0 bases, with 13 bases between. The V gene's germline CDR1 is SQVTM and CDR2 ANQGSEA. This CDR3 contains 14 residues. The CDR3 DNA is TGCAGCGTTAGACAGGTTATCTTGAACACTGAAGCTTTCTTT. Amino acid sequence: CSVRQVILNTEAFF.

V usage is TRBV7-9 and J usage is TRBJ2-1; perhaps TRBD1 as D (6 bases). Deletions cut 5 bases from V and 0 bases from J, with 14 bases between. The CDR3 consists of 16 residues. Germline V gene lookup returns CDR1 SEHNR and CDR2 FQNEAQ (reference sequence). Written as DNA, the CDR3 is TGTGCCAGCAGCCCTCCGGACAGTATCTCCTACAATGAGCAGTTCTTC. Its protein is CASSPPDSISYNEQFF. Full variable domain (remainder filled in from reference TRBV7-9 and TRBJ2-1): DTGVSQNPRHKITKRGQNVTFRCDPISEHNRLYWYRQTLGQGPEFLTYFQNEAQLEKSRLLSDRFSAERPKGSFSTLEIQRTEQGDSAMYLCASSPPDSISYNEQFFGPGTRLTVL.

The chain is built from TRBV7-8 and TRBJ1-5; TRBD1 matches at 7 bases. CDR3 length: 15 residues. Trimming at V came to 3 bases and at J to 4 bases, leaving 6 bases not matched to a gene. Germline values: CDR1 SGHVS, CDR2 FQNEAQ. The CDR3 spells CASSLGTAMNQPQHF. DNA for the CDR3: TGTGCCAGCAGCTTGGGGACAGCCATGAATCAGCCCCAGCATTTT.